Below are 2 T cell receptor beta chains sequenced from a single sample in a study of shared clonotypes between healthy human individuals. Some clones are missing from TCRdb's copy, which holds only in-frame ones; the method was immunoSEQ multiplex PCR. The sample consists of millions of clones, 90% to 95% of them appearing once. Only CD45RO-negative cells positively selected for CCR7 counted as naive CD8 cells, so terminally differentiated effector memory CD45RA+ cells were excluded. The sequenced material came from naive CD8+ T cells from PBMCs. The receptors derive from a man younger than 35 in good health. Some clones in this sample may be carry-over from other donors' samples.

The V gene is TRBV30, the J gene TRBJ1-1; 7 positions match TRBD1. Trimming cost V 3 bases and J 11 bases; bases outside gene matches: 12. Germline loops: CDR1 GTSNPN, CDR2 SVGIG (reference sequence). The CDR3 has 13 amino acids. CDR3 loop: CAWRTDRPHPAFF. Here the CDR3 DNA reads TGTGCCTGGAGGACGGACAGGCCCCACCCGGCTTTCTTT.

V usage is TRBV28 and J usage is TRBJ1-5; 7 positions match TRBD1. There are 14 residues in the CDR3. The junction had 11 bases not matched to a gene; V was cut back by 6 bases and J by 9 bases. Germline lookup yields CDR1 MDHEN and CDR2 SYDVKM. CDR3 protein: CASRDHRGDAPQHF. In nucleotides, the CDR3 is TGTGCCAGCAGAGATCACAGGGGTGATGCGCCCCAGCATTTT.